This record concerns one T cell receptor beta chain sequence. Its antigen remains unidentified. Qualities for individual bases were not recorded, and no much larger clone is one base off. The sample originates from a study of blood T cells in healthy people across ages (dated by TCRdb to between 2014 and 2017). Some background on the complete study: Template switching captured roughly one uniquely barcoded TCR beta cDNA molecule per two T cells in model experiments. The study measured age-related changes in TCR beta repertoire diversity using deep sequencing normalized with unique cDNA molecular identifiers. Donors were grouped into four age groups: young (average roughly 16 years), middle-aged (under 40), aged (62) and long-lived (82). Donors of different ages were randomly distributed across sequencing lanes to avoid experimental bias. Using the same blood draw, the study looked at two additional independent replicas of 1 million unique cDNA reads for two donors, one aged 18 to 29 and the other aged 80 or older.

General findings and caveats noted by the study authors: Observed TCR beta diversity correlated strongly with the percentage of naive T cells measured by flow cytometry. Donor CMV infection status was unknown, potentially confounding age-related changes in expanded clonotypes. Estimates of total diversity based on one million sequenced T cells were regarded as lower bounds and as underestimates. As age increased, observed TCR beta diversity per million T cells dropped in a roughly linear way, and a significant reduction was already evident by age around 41. Compared with the aged group, the long-lived group had more naive CD4+ T cells, fewer expanded clones and increased TCR diversity, a pattern suggesting age selection. Bulk unsorted PBMC profiling prevented conclusive comparison of naive and antigen-experienced compartments.

Taken from the germline V gene, the CDR1 and CDR2 loops are MNHEY and SVGAGI. Taken from cysteine to phenylalanine, the CDR3 has 14 residues. Of all the DNA, just the CDR3 is kept, 42 bases in frame from base 1. The roughly 38 donors, aged roughly 6 to 90 years, were systemically healthy Caucasian individuals from Russia. Roughly 10 milliliters of peripheral blood were drawn from each donor into EDTA-treated Vacutainer tubes. Ficoll-Paque density-gradient centrifugation was used to isolate PBMCs, with at least 7 million per sample. Trizol reagent was used to extract total RNA from PBMCs, with at least 5.5 micrograms per sample. The percentages of naive CD45RAhigh/CD27high T cells were determined by flow cytometry on a PBMC aliquot from every donor. Receptors were amplified or captured by 5' RACE. TCRdb lists the instrument as Illumina HiSeq 2500. A second PCR of about 7 to 12 cycles was performed with a sample-barcoded 5' primer and a J-beta primer mix. A unique molecular identifier was introduced onto each TCR beta cDNA molecule by a template-switch 5' adaptor carrying 12 random nucleotides. Each sample yielded at least 3 million CDR3-containing paired-end reads. First-strand cDNA was synthesized from all RNA with the Mint cDNA synthesis kit, primed by a TRBC-specific oligonucleotide. Following uracil-DNA glycosylase treatment, a first 18-cycle PCR with universal primers M1SS and BC2_uni_R was performed on all cDNA. Turning to the authors' computational methods: For normalization, 1 million high-quality reads, each with a distinct molecular identifier, were randomly selected from each sample. Reads with shared molecular identifiers were discarded instead of being binned into consensus sequences. CDR3 identification, clonotype clustering and error correction used MiTCR with a Q25 quality threshold and the strictest error-elimination algorithm. A nonparametric unseen species model with Euler transformation was used to estimate lower-bound total TCR beta diversity. TCRdb reprocessing: public reads trimmed at Q25 with fastp, clones called with MiXCR, in-frame beta chains kept. Each entry merges the rows of one CDR3 protein and shows their most common DNA and genes. The V and J calls and clone size come from TCRdb's table, not from the authors' own analysis. The sample table holds about 1,400,000 distinct CDR3 sequences, of which roughly 60% were seen once. The leading ten clones occupy 6.5% to 8.5% of the sample.

This TCR was sampled from a young man in good health. The sequencing input was blood. This chain is built from TRBV6-5 and TRBJ2-4; TRBD2 agrees with 9 junctional bases. The J call is uncertain, as TRBJ2-7 better fits the DNA end. The DNA reads TGTGCCAGCAATTCGGGGACTAGCCTCTACGAGCAGTACTTC. Its translation reads: CASNSGTSLYEQYF.